These 25 T cell receptor beta chains were all obtained from the same sample, sequenced in a study of blood T cell repertoires in COVID-19 (dated by TCRdb to about 2020). Libraries were made using the immunoSEQ multiplex PCR assay. TCRdb's version of the immuneACCESS table is confined to in-frame rearrangements and falls short of the full clone set. An unresolved V gene accounts for under half of the shortfall where checked; the remainder is of unknown origin. The table for this sample lists approximately 300,000 clones; 75% to 90% of them were counted only once. 6.3% of the sample is in the top ten clones. Sequencing was performed on peripheral blood. These TCRs come from a woman aged 45-60 years with COVID-19, enrolled during active disease.

This chain connects TRBV7-8 to TRBJ2-5, with D maybe TRBD2 (6 bases). V was shortened by 2 bases and J by 3 bases, with 10 bases between the two germline ends. The CDR3 spans 14 residues. Germline loops: CDR1 SGHVS, CDR2 FQNEAQ. CDR3 loop: CASSLKEGEETQYF. The CDR3 coding sequence is TGTGCCAGCAGCTTAAAGGAGGGTGAAGAGACCCAGTACTTC.

This clone was counted a few times. The chain combines TRBV5-6 with TRBJ2-2, with a possible D match to TRBD1 (5 bases). This CDR3 region has 16 residues. V lost 0 bases to trimming and J lost 4 bases, with 13 bases between them. CDR1 and CDR2 from the germline V gene are SGHDT and YYEEEE. CDR3 sequence: CASSLAAGSATGELFF. CDR3 nucleotides: TGTGCCAGCAGCTTGGCGGCAGGGTCGGCCACCGGGGAGCTGTTTTTT.

The genes are TRBV19 and TRBJ1-1; TRBD1 might be the D (6 bases). The CDR3 is 15 amino acids. Deletions cut 6 bases from V and 0 bases from J, with 14 bases between. Per the germline V gene, CDR1 is LNHDA and CDR2 is SQIVND (reference sequence). The CDR3 coding sequence is TGTGCCAGTAGGCACGGACAGATTATGAACACTGAAGCTTTCTTT. Translating it yields CASRHGQIMNTEAFF.

This chain links TRBV19 with TRBJ1-2, with 10 bases aligning to TRBD1. In germline, CDR1 is LNHDA, CDR2 SQIVND (reference sequence). The CDR3 spans 14 residues. J was trimmed by 7 bases and V by 6 bases; bases with no gene match: 8. CDR3 in DNA: TGTGCCAGTAGCACCCAACGGACAGGGGGTGGCTACACCTTC. Protein: CASSTQRTGGGYTF.

This clone was recorded once. The chain has TRBV6-5 and TRBJ1-2; 7 nucleotides align to TRBD1. CDR1 is MNHEY and CDR2 is SVGAGI in the germline V gene. The CDR3 covers 15 residues. The ends lost 6 bases at V and 4 bases at J; junction bases unmatched: 11. The CDR3: CASRRDSPIAYGYTF. The CDR3 coding sequence is TGTGCCAGCAGGAGGGACAGCCCGATTGCCTATGGCTACACCTTC.

In its sample, this clone was seen once. The CDR3 protein is CATSDPSSYEQYF. The CDR3 nucleotides are TGTGCCACCAGTGATCCCAGCTCCTACGAGCAGTACTTC. V is TRBV24-1 and J is TRBJ2-7; no clear D gene. Germline loops: CDR1 KGHDR, CDR2 SFDVKD. Trimming removed 3 bases at V and 0 bases at J, with 5 bases between. The CDR3 is made up of 13 amino acids.

The chain carries TRBV4-1 and TRBJ2-7, with D possibly TRBD2 on 7 matching bases. Germline V gives CDR1 MGHRA, CDR2 YSYEKL. The CDR3 is 16 residues long. V shed 4 bases and J shed 2 bases, with 18 bases lying between them. CDR3 DNA sequence: TGCGCCAGCAGCCCGCACGGGGGGCGGGGGACCTACGAGCAGTACTTC. This sequence encodes CASSPHGGRGTYEQYF.

This clone was detected only once. For the CDR3, the DNA is TGTGCCAGCTCACTATCCCCCTGGACTAGCGGGACTAATGAGCAGTTCTTC. Amino acid sequence: CASSLSPWTSGTNEQFF. The chain recombines TRBV18 with TRBJ2-1, with 12 bases fitting TRBD2. V lost 4 bases, J lost 7 bases, and 11 bases stayed unmatched. The CDR3 length is 17 residues. Germline-derived CDR1 and CDR2 are KGHSH and LQKENI.

This clone was seen only once. Distinct nucleotide sequences in the sample also encode this CDR3. The chain recombines TRBV27 with TRBJ2-1; no clear D gene. V lost 6 bases and J lost 4, with 4 bases in between. This CDR3 spans 11 amino acids. In germline, CDR1 is MNHEY, CDR2 SMNVEV (reference sequence). The CDR3 nucleotides read TGTGCCAGCAGCCTTTACAATGAGCAGTTCTTC. Encoded protein: CASSLYNEQFF.

A single count supports this clone. The V gene is TRBV5-1, the J gene TRBJ2-5; D gene uncertain. Germline assignment: CDR1 SGHRS and CDR2 YFSETQ. The ends were cut back, 1 base at V and 3 bases at J, with 7 bases in the middle. CDR3 length equals 13 residues. Here the CDR3 reads CASSLMPEETQYF. CDR3 sequence (DNA): TGCGCCAGCAGCTTGATGCCAGAAGAGACCCAGTACTTC. Supplemented by reference TRBV5-1 and TRBJ2-5, the full variable domain reads KAGVTQTPRYLIKTRGQQVTLSCSPISGHRSVSWYQQTPGQGLQFLFEYFSETQRNKGNFPGRFSGRQFSNSRSEMNVSTLELGDSALYLCASSLMPEETQYFGPGTRLLVL.

The chain uses TRBV5-5 and TRBJ2-1; D uncertain. This CDR3 spans 15 amino acids. From germline, CDR1 is SGHKS and CDR2 YYEKEE (reference sequence). Trimming took 4 bases from V and 3 from J, leaving 14 bases between them. CDR3 DNA: TGTGCCAGCAGCCACGGCTCGGCGGACTACAATGAGCAGTTCTTC. It yields the protein CASSHGSADYNEQFF.

The rearrangement uses TRBV19 and TRBJ2-1; no clear D. The V gene lost 2 bases and the J gene lost 2 bases, with 4 bases spanning the gap. The germline gives CDR1 LNHDA, CDR2 SQIVND (reference sequence). This CDR3 region has 13 residues. CDR3 sequence: CASSIQAYNEQFF. The DNA of the CDR3 is TGTGCCAGTAGTATACAGGCCTACAATGAGCAGTTCTTC. Based on the CDR3 plus reference TRBV19 and TRBJ2-1, the full variable domain is DGGITQSPKYLFRKEGQNVTLSCEQNLNHDAMYWYRQDPGQGLRLIYYSQIVNDFQKGDIAEGYSVSREKKESFPLTVTSAQKNPTAFYLCASSIQAYNEQFFGPGTRLTVL.

This chain connects TRBV7-2 to TRBJ2-7; 8 bases map to TRBD1. With V trimmed by 5 bases and J by 9 bases, 9 bases remained unmatched. The germline CDR1 and CDR2 sequences are SGHTA and FQGNSA. This CDR3 contains 13 residues. The CDR3 spells CASSPDRDRRQYF. The DNA of the CDR3 is TGTGCCAGCAGCCCGGACAGGGACCGTAGGCAGTACTTC. Full variable domain (outside the CDR3, taken from reference TRBV7-2 and TRBJ2-7): GAGVSQSPSNKVTEKGKDVELRCDPISGHTALYWYRQSLGQGLEFLIYFQGNSAPDKSGLPSDRFSAERTGGSVSTLTIQRTQQEDSAVYLCASSPDRDRRQYFGPGTRLTVT.

This CDR3 reads CASSPQTGGETQYF. CDR3 sequence (DNA): TGTGCCAGCTCACCACAGACAGGGGGAGAGACCCAGTACTTC. The chain couples TRBV18 to TRBJ2-5; 9 positions agree with TRBD1. After removal of 1 base from V and 4 bases from J, the junction contained 1 base not matched to a gene. The CDR3 spans 14 residues. Germline loops: CDR1 KGHSH, CDR2 LQKENI. Complete variable domain (other parts from reference TRBV18 and TRBJ2-5): NAGVMQNPRHLVRRRGQEARLRCSPMKGHSHVYWYRQLPEEGLKFMVYLQKENIIDESGMPKERFSAEFPKEGPSILRIQQVVRGDSAAYFCASSPQTGGETQYFGPGTRLLVL.

The chain recombines TRBV18 with TRBJ2-3; 13 bases fit TRBD2. J was trimmed by 1 base and V by 4 bases; bases with no gene match: 11. CDR3 length equals 19 residues. Germline CDR1 reads KGHSH; CDR2 reads LQKENI. The CDR3 here is CASSRLRTSGSKGTDTQYF. The CDR3 DNA sequence: TGTGCCAGCTCACGTCTCCGGACTAGCGGGAGTAAAGGCACAGATACGCAGTATTTT. The whole variable domain, remainder taken from reference TRBV18 and TRBJ2-3, is NAGVMQNPRHLVRRRGQEARLRCSPMKGHSHVYWYRQLPEEGLKFMVYLQKENIIDESGMPKERFSAEFPKEGPSILRIQQVVRGDSAAYFCASSRLRTSGSKGTDTQYFGPGTRLTVL.

V is TRBV12-5 and J is TRBJ2-7; D is possibly TRBD1 (7 bases). V was shortened by 6 bases and J by 2 bases, with 26 bases between the two germline ends. The CDR3 has 18 residues. Germline-derived CDR1 and CDR2 are LGHNT and FRNRAP. This CDR3 reads CASGQQGNFLASPYEQYF. The CDR3 nucleotides read TGTGCTAGTGGACAACAGGGGAATTTCCTAGCGTCTCCCTACGAGCAGTACTTC.

The chain uses TRBV7-2 and TRBJ1-2, with D perhaps TRBD1 (5 bases). The CDR3 is made up of 14 amino acids. The ends were cut back, 7 bases at V and 2 bases at J, with 14 bases in the middle. CDR1 SGHTA and CDR2 FQGNSA come from the germline V gene. CDR3 amino acids: CASTVQVENYGYTF. In DNA, the CDR3 is TGTGCCAGCACCGTACAGGTCGAAAACTATGGCTACACCTTC.

V is TRBV6-2 or TRBV6-3 and J is TRBJ1-2, with TRBD1 matching 8 bases. CDR3 length: 15 amino acids. Germline loops: CDR1 MNHEY, CDR2 SVGEGT. Losses at the gene ends were 6 bases for V and 2 bases for J; bases not matched to a gene: 8. Written as DNA, the CDR3 is TGTGCCAGCAGCCCGTCCGGGACAGGAAACTATGGCTACACCTTC. The encoded protein is CASSPSGTGNYGYTF.

The gene calls are TRBV18 and TRBJ1-2; TRBD1 agrees at 8 bases. CDR1 is KGHSH and CDR2 is LQKENI in the germline V gene. The CDR3 contains 15 residues. V lost 2 bases and J lost 2; bases outside the gene matches: 4. CDR3 amino acids: CASSPRTGTNYGYTF. The CDR3 nucleotides read TGTGCCAGCTCACCAAGGACAGGGACGAACTATGGCTACACCTTC.

A single count supports this clone. The chain combines TRBV5-4 with TRBJ1-2, with unresolved D. The germline CDR1 and CDR2 sequences are SGHNT and YYREEE (reference sequence). CDR3 size: 14 residues. The V gene lost 2 bases and the J gene lost 2 bases, with 10 bases spanning the gap. The CDR3 DNA follows: TGTGCCAGCAGCTTTAGTGTAACCAACTATGGCTACACCTTC. Its protein product is CASSFSVTNYGYTF.

DNA for the CDR3: TGTGCCAGCAGTCCGGTCGGCGGGGCAGATACGCAGTATTTT. It specifies CASSPVGGADTQYF. The rearrangement links TRBV25-1 to TRBJ2-3, with a tentative D call TRBD2 (6 bases). CDR1 is MGHDK and CDR2 is SYGVNS in the germline V gene. Deletions cut 5 bases from V and 4 bases from J, with 13 bases between. The CDR3 is made up of 14 amino acids.

This chain's CDR3 is CASSNRGGVTDTQYF. The DNA of the CDR3 is TGTGCCAGCAGCAACCGGGGTGGGGTCACAGATACGCAGTATTTT. The V call is TRBV11-3, the J call TRBJ2-3, with TRBD2 as a possible D gene (5 bases). CDR3 length equals 15 residues. Germline lookup yields CDR1 SGHNT and CDR2 YENEEA. With 5 bases removed from V and 2 bases from J, the gap between germline ends came to 14 bases.

The V and J genes are TRBV7-9 and TRBJ1-2, with 7 bases fitting TRBD1. Germline CDR1 and CDR2: SEHNR and FQNEAQ (reference sequence). The CDR3 spans 18 residues. The ends lost 0 bases at V and 5 bases at J; junction bases unmatched: 15. The CDR3 region is CASSLAVGGGVTHYGYTF. CDR3 sequence (DNA): TGTGCCAGCAGCTTAGCGGTAGGGGGCGGAGTCACCCATTATGGCTACACCTTC.

The V and J genes are TRBV12-3 or TRBV12-4 and TRBJ2-7; D not resolved. V was shortened by 2 bases and J by 5 bases, with 4 bases between the two germline ends. The CDR3 is 11 residues long. The CDR3 region is CASSLFNEQYF. The CDR3 DNA reads as TGTGCCAGCAGTTTATTCAACGAGCAGTACTTC.

This chain links TRBV19 with TRBJ1-1, with TRBD1 matching 9 bases. Looked up from germline, CDR1 is LNHDA and CDR2 is SQIVND (reference sequence). With 5 bases clipped from V and 1 base from J, the junction kept 11 bases outside the gene matches. The CDR3 totals 17 residues. DNA of the CDR3: TGTGCCAGTAGTCCGTTAACAGGGGGCTATGGGAACACTGAAGCTTTCTTT. Translating it yields CASSPLTGGYGNTEAFF.